This TCR beta chain was profiled in a study of CD8+ T cells in alopecia areata. For the study at large: Severity in treated patients was scored by percentage of scalp area affected. Overall study results and limits: The study found tofacitinib significantly decreased scalp clonality and expanded CD8+ clones among the top 100. Clonality in lesional scalp, especially alopecia totalis/universalis, exceeded that of normal scalp. With tofacitinib ongoing, many expanded lesional clones persisted in both scalp and blood.

Treatment noted: oral pan-JAK inhibitor, 5-10 mg twice daily. Concerning this clone: Antigen: not known.

Extracted RNA was reverse transcribed, and the resulting cDNA served as sequencing template. Produced via immunoSEQ multiplex PCR; TCRdb's table is partial and in-frame only. The data hold 150,000 to 250,000 clones, with 60% to 70% observed a single time. The source is a human donor with alopecia areata. The sample consisted of CD4+ T cells sorted from blood, taken at week 4, from a patient treated with tofacitinib.

The CDR3 DNA sequence: TGTGCCAGCAGCTTAGGGGGAGCAGGTTTCCAAGAGACCCAGTACTTC. This encodes CASSLGGAGFQETQYF. This chain links TRBV7-2 with TRBJ2-5, with a possible D match to TRBD2 (5 bases). Germline V gives CDR1 SGHTA, CDR2 FQGNSA. V lost 1 base, J lost 1 base, and 13 bases lay in between. The CDR3 sequence is 16 residues long.